This T cell receptor beta chain was sequenced in a study of T cells in Graves' hyperthyroidism and ophthalmopathy. Study-level background: Peripheral blood was obtained at initial diagnosis, preceding any treatment.

Using RNA transcripts as the source, TCR beta CDR3 regions were amplified. HTBI primers drove first-round RT-PCR of the TCR CDR3. TCRdb called the multiplex PCR reads again in MiXCR, with one record for every CDR3 protein. The data hold around 620,000 distinct CDR3 sequences, with around 15% observed a single time. On this clonotype itself: The antigen remains unidentified.

Study-level points and caveats: Blood held most thyroid clonotypes expanded above 0.001 frequency. In validation, the model predicted ophthalmopathy. These predictions came a median roughly seven months before onset.

The CDR3 spans 16 residues. The J segment lost 7 bases and the V segment lost 5 bases, leaving 12 bases of the junction unmatched. Germline V gene data show CDR1 as MNHEY and CDR2 as SMNVEV (reference sequence). The chain links TRBV27 to TRBJ2-7; 12 nucleotides line up with TRBD2. Sequenced sample: blood. The TCR originated in a woman in her thirties with Graves' hyperthyroidism. The chain's CDR3 is CASSRPGLAGGREQYF. Here the CDR3 DNA reads TGTGCCAGCAGTCGCCCAGGGCTAGCGGGGGGGCGGGAGCAGTACTTC.